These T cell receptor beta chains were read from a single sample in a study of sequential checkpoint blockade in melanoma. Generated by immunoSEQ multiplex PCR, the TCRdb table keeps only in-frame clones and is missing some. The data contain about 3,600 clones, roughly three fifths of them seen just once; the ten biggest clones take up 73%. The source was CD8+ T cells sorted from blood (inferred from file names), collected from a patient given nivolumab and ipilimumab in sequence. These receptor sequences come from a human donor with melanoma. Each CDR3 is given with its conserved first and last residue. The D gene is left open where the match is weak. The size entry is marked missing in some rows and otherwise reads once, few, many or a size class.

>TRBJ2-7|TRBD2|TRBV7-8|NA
TGTGCCAGCAGCTTGGCCAGCGGGAGTCTCTACGAGCAGTACTTC
CASSLASGSLYEQYF
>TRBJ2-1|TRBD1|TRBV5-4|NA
TGTGCCAGCAGCTTAGGGGACAGGGGCTCCTACAATGAGCAGTTCTTC
CASSLGDRGSYNEQFF
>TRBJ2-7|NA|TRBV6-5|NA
TGTGCCAGCAGTTACTCGGGGGGCGAGCAGTACTTC
CASSYSGGEQYF
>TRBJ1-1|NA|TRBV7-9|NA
TGTGCCAGCAGCACGACAGCTTTGAACACTGAAGCTTTCTTT
CASSTTALNTEAFF
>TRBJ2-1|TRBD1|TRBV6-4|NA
TGTGCCAGCAGTGACAGGGGGCACAATGAGCAGTTCTTC
CASSDRGHNEQFF
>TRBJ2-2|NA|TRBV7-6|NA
TGTGCCAGCAGCCATAACACCGGGGAGCTGTTTTTT
CASSHNTGELFF
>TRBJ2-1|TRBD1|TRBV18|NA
TGTGCCAGCTCAAGAGGGACAGGGGGCTACAATGAGCAGTTCTTC
CASSRGTGGYNEQFF
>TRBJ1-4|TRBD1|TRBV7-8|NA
TGTGCCAGCAGCTTAGTTGGGACAGGATACGAAAAACTGTTTTTT
CASSLVGTGYEKLFF
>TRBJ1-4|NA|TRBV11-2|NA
TGTGCCAGCGAGTCCGGGGGGGAGGGCGAAAAACTGTTTTTT
CASESGGEGEKLFF
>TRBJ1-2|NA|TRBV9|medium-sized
TGTGCCAGCAGCGTAGAAGGGGAGGACGGCTACACCTTC
CASSVEGEDGYTF
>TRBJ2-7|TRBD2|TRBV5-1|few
TGCGCCAGCAACGGAGGACTAGCGGGGGCGAGCTCCTACGAGCAGTACTTC
CASNGGLAGASSYEQYF
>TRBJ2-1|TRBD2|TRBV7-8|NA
TGTGCCAGCAGCCAGACTAGCGGGGGGAGTAATGAGCAGTTCTTC
CASSQTSGGSNEQFF
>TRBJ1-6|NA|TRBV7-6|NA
TGTGCCAGCAGCTTAGACACGAACTATAATTCACCCCTCCACTTT
CASSLDTNYNSPLHF
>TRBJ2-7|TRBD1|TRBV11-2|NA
TGTGCCAGCAGCGTGACAGGGTTCTCCTACGAGCAGTACTTC
CASSVTGFSYEQYF
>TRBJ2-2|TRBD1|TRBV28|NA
TGTGCCAGCAGTTTAGCCAGGGGGCCTTCCGGGGAGCTGTTTTTT
CASSLARGPSGELFF
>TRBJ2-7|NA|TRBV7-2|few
TGTGCCAGCAACCAAATCTCGGGACTCTCCTACGAGCAGTACTTC
CASNQISGLSYEQYF
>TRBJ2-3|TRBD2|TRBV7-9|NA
TGTGCCACGAGGGAGGGCGCAGATACGCAGTATTTT
CATREGADTQYF
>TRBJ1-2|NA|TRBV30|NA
TGTGCCTGGGAGTCAGGGGCCTATGGCTACACCTTC
CAWESGAYGYTF
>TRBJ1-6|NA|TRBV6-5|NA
TGTGCCAGCAGATTAGGGGGAATTCTCCACTTT
CASRLGGILHF
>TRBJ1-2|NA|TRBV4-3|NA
TGCGCCAGCAGCCAAGAACCAATGGGGACTTACTATGGCTACACCTTC
CASSQEPMGTYYGYTF
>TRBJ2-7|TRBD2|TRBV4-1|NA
TGCGCCAGCAGCCAAGACCCGCTAGCGGGAGATGAGCAGTACTTC
CASSQDPLAGDEQYF
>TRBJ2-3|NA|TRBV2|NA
TGTGCCAGCAGTCAAGACTCTAGCACAGATACGCAGTATTTT
CASSQDSSTDTQYF
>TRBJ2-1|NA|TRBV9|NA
TGTGCCAGCAGCGTAGACGAAGCGACTACCAGGGGAAATGAGCAGTTCTTC
CASSVDEATTRGNEQFF
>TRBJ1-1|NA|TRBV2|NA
TGTGCTCGCGGGAGGGGGAACACTGAAGCTTTCTTT
CARGRGNTEAFF
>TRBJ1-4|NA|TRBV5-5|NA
TGTGCCAGCAGCTCGATGACAGGACAATATTTAGAAAAACTGTTTTTT
CASSSMTGQYLEKLFF
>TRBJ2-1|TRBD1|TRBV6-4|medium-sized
TGTGCCAGCAGCCTCTGGACAGGACACAATGAGCAGTTCTTC
CASSLWTGHNEQFF
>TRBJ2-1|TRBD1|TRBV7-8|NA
TGTGCCAGCAGCTTAGCTCCGGGACAGTCCTACAATGAGCAGTTCTTC
CASSLAPGQSYNEQFF
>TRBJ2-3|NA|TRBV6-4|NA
TGTGCCAGCAGTGACGGGGCGGGATCGACAGATACGCAGTATTTT
CASSDGAGSTDTQYF
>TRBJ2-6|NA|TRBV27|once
TGTGCCAGCAGTTTAAAGGGGTCTGGGGCCAACGTCCTGACTTTC
CASSLKGSGANVLTF
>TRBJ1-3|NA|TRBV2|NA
TGTGCCAGCCGCGCCCCTAACTCTGGAAACACCATATATTTT
CASRAPNSGNTIYF
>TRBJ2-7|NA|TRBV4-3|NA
TGCGCCAGCAGCCCAAGGCGGGCAGACGGCGAGCAGTACTTC
CASSPRRADGEQYF
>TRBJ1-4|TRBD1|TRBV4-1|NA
TGCGCCAGCAGCCAAGATAAGGGGGCCGGTGAAAAACTGTTTTTT
CASSQDKGAGEKLFF
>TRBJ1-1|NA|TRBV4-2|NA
TGTGCCACTCGGACAGACATGAACACTGAAGCTTTCTTT
CATRTDMNTEAFF
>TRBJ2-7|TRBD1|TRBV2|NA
TGTGCCAGCAGAGGGCAAGGGACAGCCACTATCTACGAGCAGTACTTC
CASRGQGTATIYEQYF
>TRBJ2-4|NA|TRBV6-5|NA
TGTGCCAGCAGCCTCGTTCCGGGGGCCAAAAACATTCAGTACTTC
CASSLVPGAKNIQYF
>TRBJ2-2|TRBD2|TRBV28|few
TGTGCCAGCAGTTCCAGAGGGCTAGCGGGGCGGGTTGAGCTGTTTTTT
CASSSRGLAGRVELFF
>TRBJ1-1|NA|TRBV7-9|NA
TGTGCCAGCGGGGTCCCGGGCGGGGCTACACACACTGAAGCTTTCTTT
CASGVPGGATHTEAFF
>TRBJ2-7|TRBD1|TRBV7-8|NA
TGTGCCAGCAGCTCCGGGACAGGTGACTCCTACGAGCAGTACTTC
CASSSGTGDSYEQYF
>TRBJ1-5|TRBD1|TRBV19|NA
TGTGCCAGTAGTACCCCAAGGGACAGGGGGAACGAACAGCCCCAGCATTTT
CASSTPRDRGNEQPQHF
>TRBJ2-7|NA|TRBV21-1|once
TGTGCCAGCAGCAAAGAAGGGACAGGGAGTTCCTACGAGCAGTACTTC
CASSKEGTGSSYEQYF
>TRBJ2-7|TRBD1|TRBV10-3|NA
TGTGCCATCAGTGCCTTGGGACAGGGGGCTTACGAGCAGTACTTC
CAISALGQGAYEQYF
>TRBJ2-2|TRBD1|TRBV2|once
TGTGCCAGCAATCCGGGACAGGTCGTACCCGGGGAGCTGTTTTTT
CASNPGQVVPGELFF
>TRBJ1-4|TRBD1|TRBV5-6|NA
TGTGCCAGCAGCTTGCAGGGGGCGCGGGAAAAACTGTTTTTT
CASSLQGAREKLFF
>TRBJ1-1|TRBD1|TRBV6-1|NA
TGTGCCAGCAGTGAAGAATACGGGACAGGGGGCTCTGAAGCTTTCTTT
CASSEEYGTGGSEAFF
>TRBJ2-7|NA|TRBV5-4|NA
TGTGCCAGCAGCTTGGAGGCTAGCTCCTACGAGCAGTACTTC
CASSLEASSYEQYF
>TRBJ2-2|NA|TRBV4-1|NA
TGCGCCAGCAGCCAAGGGCAGGGACTGAACACCGGGGAGCTGTTTTTT
CASSQGQGLNTGELFF
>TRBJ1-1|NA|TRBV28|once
TGTGCCATCAGCTTCGGTAACACTGAAGCTTTCTTT
CAISFGNTEAFF